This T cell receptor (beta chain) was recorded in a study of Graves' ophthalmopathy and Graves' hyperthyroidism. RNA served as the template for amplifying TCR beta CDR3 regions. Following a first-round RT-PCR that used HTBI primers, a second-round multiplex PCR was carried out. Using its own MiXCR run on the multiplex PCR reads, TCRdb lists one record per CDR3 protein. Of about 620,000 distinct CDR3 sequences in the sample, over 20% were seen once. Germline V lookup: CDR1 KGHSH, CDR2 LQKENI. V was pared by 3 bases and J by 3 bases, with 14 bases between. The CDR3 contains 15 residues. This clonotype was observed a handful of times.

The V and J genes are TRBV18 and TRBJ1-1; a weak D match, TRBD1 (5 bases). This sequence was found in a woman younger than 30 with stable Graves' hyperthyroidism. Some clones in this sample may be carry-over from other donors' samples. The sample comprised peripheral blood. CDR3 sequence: CASSPGPQRDTEAFF. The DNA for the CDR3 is TGTGCCAGCTCACCGGGACCCCAAAGAGACACTGAAGCTTTCTTT.